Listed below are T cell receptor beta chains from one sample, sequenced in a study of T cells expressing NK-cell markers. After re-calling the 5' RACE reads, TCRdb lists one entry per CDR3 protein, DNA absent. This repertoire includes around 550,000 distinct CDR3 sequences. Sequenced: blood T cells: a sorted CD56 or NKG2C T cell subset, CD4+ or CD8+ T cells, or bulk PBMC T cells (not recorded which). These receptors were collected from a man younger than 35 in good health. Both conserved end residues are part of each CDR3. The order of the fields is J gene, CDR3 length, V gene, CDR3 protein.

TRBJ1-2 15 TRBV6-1 CASTLTGQPFYGYTF
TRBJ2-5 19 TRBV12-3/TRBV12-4 CASSLGVNLLAGSVETQYF
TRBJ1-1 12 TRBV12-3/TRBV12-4 CASSFFGTEAFF
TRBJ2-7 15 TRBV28 CASSSISRQAYEQYF
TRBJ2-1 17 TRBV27 CASSALLQGPGYNEQFF
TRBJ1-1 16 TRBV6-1 CASSDPAVGLNTEAFF
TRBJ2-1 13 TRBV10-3 CAISDLGGNEQFF
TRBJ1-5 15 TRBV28 CASRDYRGDNQPQHF
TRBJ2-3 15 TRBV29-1 CSGEVLAGASDTQYF
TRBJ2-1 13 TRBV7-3 CASSVTGWAEQFF
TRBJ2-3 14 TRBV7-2 CASSLDWGTDTQYF
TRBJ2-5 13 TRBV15 CATRGVGGETQYF
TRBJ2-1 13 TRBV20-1 CSAQAGVGNEQFF
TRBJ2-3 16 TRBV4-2 CASSQEGQGTTDTQYF
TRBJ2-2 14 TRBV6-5 CASSYLVNTGELFF
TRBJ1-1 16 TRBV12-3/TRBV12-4 CASSLEPDTMNTEAFF
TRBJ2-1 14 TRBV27 CASSERVTEDEQFF
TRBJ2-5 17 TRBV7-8 CASSPRLAGGAGETQYF
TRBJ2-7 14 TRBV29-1 CSVELAGGPHEQYF
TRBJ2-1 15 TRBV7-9 CASSPGWRLYNEQFF
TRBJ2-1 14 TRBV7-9 CASSAREAYNEQFF
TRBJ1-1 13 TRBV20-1 CSALSRQNTEAFF
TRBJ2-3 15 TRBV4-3 CASSGVFSSTDTQYF
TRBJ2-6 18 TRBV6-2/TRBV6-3 CASSRFHLREAGANVLTF
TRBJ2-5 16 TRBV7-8 CASSLALRGQGETQYF
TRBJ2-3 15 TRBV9 CASSEGLAGGDTQYF
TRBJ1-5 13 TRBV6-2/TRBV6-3 CASGDRVNQPQHF
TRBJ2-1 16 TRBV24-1 CATSDRQGRVGNEQFF
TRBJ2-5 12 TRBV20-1 CSFAVGQETQYF
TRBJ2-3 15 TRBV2 CASRGDTGGADTQYF
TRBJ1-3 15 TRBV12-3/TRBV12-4 CASSAGTNSGNTIYF
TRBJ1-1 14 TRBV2 CASSEPRDGTEAFF
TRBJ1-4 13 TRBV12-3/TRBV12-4 CASTAGIYEKLFF
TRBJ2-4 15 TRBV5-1 CASSFQTGEGNIQYF
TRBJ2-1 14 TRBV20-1 CSATDSSSYNEQFF
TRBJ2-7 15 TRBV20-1 CSARHERESIHEQYF
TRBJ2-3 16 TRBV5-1 CASSVTTSGFGYTQYF
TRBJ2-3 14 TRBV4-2 CASSQDNRGNTQYF
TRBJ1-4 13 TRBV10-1 CAGWTGWNEKLFF
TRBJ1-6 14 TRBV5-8 CASSRGGSNSPLHF
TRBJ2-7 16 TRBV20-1 CSARSRWDRGTYEQYF
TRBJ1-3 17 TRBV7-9 CASSLGTGGTSGNTIYF
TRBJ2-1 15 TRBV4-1 CASSRLAEYYNEQFF
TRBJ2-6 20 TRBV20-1 CSARDLFNGATGSGANVLTF
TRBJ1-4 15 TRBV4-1 CASSLLTSSNEKLFF
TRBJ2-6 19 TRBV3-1 CASSQGFGRPNSGANVLTF
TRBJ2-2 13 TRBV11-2 CASSPRFDGELFF
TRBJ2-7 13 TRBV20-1 CSARALGSYEQYF
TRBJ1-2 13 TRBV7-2 CASSMDGLYGYTF
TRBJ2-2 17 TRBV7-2 CASSLGGPGVNTGELFF
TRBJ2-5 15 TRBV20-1 CSASSGTGSQETQYF
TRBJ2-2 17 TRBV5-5 CASSSATSGVNTGELFF
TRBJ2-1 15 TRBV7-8 CASSTTSGRANEQFF
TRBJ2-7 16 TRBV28 CASYAPGTSGSYEQYF
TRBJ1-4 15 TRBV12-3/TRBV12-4 CASSGGQGGFEKLFF